The sequence of this TCR beta chain was determined in a study of blood T cell repertoires in COVID-19. At the level of the study: T cells, B-cell-depleted T cells, or PBMCs supplied cDNA or gDNA.

Germline CDR1 is GTSNPN and CDR2 is SVGIG (reference sequence). The CDR3 is 14 residues long. J lost 4 bases, V lost 7 bases, and 9 bases had no gene match. In the original processing: Estimation of nucleated cell counts was performed using reference gene primer amplification. Clones were read by immunoSEQ multiplex PCR, and TCRdb kept only the in-frame ones, dropping some. Clone size and V and J calls were adopted from that table, with D and trimming inferred from the DNA. The sample carries some 140,000 clones, 91% recorded once. The clonotype originates from a man aged 50 to 60 with acute or convalescent COVID-19. V is TRBV30 and J is TRBJ1-4; 7 nucleotides match TRBD1. Sample: peripheral blood. The CDR3 nucleotides read TGTGCCTATTCACAAGGGACAGTTAATGAAAAACTGTTTTTT. Translated, it gives CAYSQGTVNEKLFF.